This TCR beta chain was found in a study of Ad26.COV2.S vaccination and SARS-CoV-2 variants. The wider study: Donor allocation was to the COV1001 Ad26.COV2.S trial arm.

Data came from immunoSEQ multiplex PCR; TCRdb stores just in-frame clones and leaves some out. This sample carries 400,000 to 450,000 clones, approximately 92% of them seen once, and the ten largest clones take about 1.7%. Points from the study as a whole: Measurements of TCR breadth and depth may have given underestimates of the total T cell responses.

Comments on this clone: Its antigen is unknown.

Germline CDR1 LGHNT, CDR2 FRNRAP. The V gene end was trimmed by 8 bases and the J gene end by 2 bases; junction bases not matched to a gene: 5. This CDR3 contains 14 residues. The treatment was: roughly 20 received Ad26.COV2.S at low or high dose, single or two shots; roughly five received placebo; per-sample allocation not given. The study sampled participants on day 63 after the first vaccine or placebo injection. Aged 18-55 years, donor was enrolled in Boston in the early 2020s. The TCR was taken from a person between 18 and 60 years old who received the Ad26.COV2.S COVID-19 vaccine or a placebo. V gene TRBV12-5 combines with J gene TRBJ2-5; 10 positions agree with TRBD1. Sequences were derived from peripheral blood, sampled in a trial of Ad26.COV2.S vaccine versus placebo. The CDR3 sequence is CASTGTGVQETQYF. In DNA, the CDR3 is TGTGCTAGTACCGGGACAGGGGTACAAGAGACCCAGTACTTC.